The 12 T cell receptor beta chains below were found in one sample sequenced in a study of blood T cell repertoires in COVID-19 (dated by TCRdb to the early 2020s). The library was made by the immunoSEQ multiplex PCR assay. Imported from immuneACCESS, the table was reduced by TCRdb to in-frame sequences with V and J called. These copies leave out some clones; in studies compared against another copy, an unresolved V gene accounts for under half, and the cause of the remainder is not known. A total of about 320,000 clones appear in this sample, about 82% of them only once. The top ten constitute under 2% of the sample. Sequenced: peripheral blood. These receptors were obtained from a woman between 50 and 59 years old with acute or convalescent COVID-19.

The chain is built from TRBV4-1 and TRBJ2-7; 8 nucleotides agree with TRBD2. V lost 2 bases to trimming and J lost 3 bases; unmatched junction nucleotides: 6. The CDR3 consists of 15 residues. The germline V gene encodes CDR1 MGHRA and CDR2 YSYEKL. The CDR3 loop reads CASSQILADDYEQYF. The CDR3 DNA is TGCGCCAGCAGCCAAATACTAGCGGACGACTACGAGCAGTACTTC.

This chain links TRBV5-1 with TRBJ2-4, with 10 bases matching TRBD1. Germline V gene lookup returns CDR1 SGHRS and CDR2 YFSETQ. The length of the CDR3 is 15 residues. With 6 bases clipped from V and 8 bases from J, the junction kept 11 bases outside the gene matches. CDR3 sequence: CASTSEGTGVDIQYF. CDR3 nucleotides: TGCGCCAGCACTTCCGAAGGGACAGGGGTGGACATTCAGTACTTC.

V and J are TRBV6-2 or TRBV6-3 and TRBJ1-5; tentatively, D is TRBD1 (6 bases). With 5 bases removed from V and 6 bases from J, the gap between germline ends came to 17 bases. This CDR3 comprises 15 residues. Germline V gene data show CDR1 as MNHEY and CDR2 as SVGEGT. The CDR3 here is CASSGMGGPGQPQHF. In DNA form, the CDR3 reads TGTGCCAGCAGTGGGATGGGGGGGCCGGGTCAGCCCCAGCATTTT.

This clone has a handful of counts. The CDR3 loop is CASSTGQGLRGEQYF. The CDR3 DNA is TGTGCCAGCAGCACGGGACAGGGCCTTCGTGGGGAGCAGTACTTC. This rearrangement joins TRBV5-5 to TRBJ2-7; 9 nucleotides align to TRBD1. Unmatched junction bases numbered 12, after V lost 4 bases and J lost 7 bases. The length of the CDR3 is 15 residues. CDR1 is SGHKS, CDR2 YYEKEE, per germline (reference sequence).

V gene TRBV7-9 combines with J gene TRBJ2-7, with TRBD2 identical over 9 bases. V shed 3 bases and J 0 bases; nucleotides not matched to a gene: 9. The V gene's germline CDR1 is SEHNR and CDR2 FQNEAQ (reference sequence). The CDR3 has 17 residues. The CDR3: CASSLGYAGGFSYEQYF. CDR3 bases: TGTGCCAGCAGCTTGGGGTACGCGGGAGGGTTCTCCTACGAGCAGTACTTC.

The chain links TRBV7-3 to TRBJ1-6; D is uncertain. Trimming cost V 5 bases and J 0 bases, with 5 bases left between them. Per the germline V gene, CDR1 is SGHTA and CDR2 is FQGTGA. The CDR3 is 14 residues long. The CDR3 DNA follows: TGTGCCAGCAGCGCCAGCTCCTATAATTCACCCCTCCACTTT. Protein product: CASSASSYNSPLHF. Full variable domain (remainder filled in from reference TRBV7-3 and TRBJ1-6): GAGVSQTPSNKVTEKGKYVELRCDPISGHTALYWYRQSLGQGPEFLIYFQGTGAADDSGLPNDRFFAVRPEGSVSTLKIQRTERGDSAVYLCASSASSYNSPLHFGNGTRLTVT.

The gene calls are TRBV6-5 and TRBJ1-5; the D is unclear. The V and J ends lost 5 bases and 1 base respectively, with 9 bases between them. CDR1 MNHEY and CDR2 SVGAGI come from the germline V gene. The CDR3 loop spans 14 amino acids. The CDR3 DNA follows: TGTGCCAGCAGTAGCGACGGGAGCAATCAGCCCCAGCATTTT. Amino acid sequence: CASSSDGSNQPQHF.

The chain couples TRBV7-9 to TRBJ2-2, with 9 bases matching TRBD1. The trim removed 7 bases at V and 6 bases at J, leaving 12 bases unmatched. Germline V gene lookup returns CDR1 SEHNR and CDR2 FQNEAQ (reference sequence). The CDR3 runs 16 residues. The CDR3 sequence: CASIEGDRDPPGELFF. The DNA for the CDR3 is TGTGCCAGCATCGAAGGGGACAGGGACCCCCCCGGGGAGCTGTTTTTT.

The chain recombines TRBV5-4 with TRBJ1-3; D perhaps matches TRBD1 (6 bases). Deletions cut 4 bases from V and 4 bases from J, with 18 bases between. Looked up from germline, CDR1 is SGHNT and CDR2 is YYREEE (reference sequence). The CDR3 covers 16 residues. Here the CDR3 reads CASSRGGAESGNTIYF. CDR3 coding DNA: TGTGCCAGCAGCCGGGGGGGGGCGGAAAGCGGAAACACCATATATTTT. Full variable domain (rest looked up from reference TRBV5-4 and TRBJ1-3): ETGVTQSPTHLIKTRGQQVTLRCSSQSGHNTVSWYQQALGQGPQFIFQYYREEENGRGNFPPRFSGLQFPNYSSELNVNALELDDSALYLCASSRGGAESGNTIYFGEGSWLTVV.

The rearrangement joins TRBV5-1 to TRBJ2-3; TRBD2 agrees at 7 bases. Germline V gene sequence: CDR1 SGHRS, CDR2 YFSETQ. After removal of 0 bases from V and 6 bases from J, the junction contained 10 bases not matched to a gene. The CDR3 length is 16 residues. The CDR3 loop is CASSLESGARVDTQYF. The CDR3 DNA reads TGCGCCAGCAGCTTGGAGAGCGGGGCGAGGGTCGATACGCAGTATTTT. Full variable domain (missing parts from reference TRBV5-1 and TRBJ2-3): KAGVTQTPRYLIKTRGQQVTLSCSPISGHRSVSWYQQTPGQGLQFLFEYFSETQRNKGNFPGRFSGRQFSNSRSEMNVSTLELGDSALYLCASSLESGARVDTQYFGPGTRLTVL.

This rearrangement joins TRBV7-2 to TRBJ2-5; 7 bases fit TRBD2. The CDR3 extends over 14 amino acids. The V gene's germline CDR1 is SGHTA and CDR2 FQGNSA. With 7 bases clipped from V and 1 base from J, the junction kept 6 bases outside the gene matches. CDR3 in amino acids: CASKQGRAQETQYF. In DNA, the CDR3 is TGTGCCAGCAAACAAGGGAGGGCCCAAGAGACCCAGTACTTC.

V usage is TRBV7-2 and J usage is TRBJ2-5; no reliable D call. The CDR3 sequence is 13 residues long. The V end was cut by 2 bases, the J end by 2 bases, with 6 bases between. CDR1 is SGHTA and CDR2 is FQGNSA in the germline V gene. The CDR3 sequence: CASSLSLQETQYF. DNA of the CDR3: TGTGCCAGCAGCTTATCCCTTCAAGAGACCCAGTACTTC.